A single sample gave rise to the 24 T cell receptor beta chains below, sequenced in a study of blood T cell repertoires in COVID-19 (dated by TCRdb to the early 2020s). The library was prepared using the immunoSEQ multiplex PCR assay. In its TCRdb copy, this immuneACCESS table keeps in-frame sequences only and misses some clones. Where compared with another copy, unresolved V genes explain less than half of these, and the others have no known cause. The sample contains 62,000 or so clones, 89% of them found a single time. Clones ranked in the top ten supply 7% to 10% of the sample. The sequenced sample consisted of peripheral blood. Receptors were obtained from a man in his forties or fifties with active COVID-19.

The chain uses TRBV27 and TRBJ2-7; tentatively, D is TRBD1 (5 bases). The CDR3 totals 14 residues. In germline, CDR1 is MNHEY, CDR2 SMNVEV (reference sequence). With 6 bases removed from V and 0 bases from J, the gap between germline ends came to 12 bases. The CDR3 DNA follows: TGTGCCAGCAGGCCACAGGTGAGCTCCTACGAGCAGTACTTC. Protein product: CASRPQVSSYEQYF.

V gene TRBV2 combines with J gene TRBJ2-7; possible D gene TRBD2, 5 bases. V shed 3 bases and J shed 12 bases, with 21 bases lying between them. The CDR3 contains 14 residues. From germline, CDR1 is SNHLY and CDR2 FYNNEI. The DNA of the CDR3 is TGTGCCAGCAGTGACGGGGTTAAAGTTGCGCGGCGGTACTTC. Residues: CASSDGVKVARRYF.

Turning to this clone: Other DNA sequences of this sample code for an identical CDR3. The chain couples TRBV27 to TRBJ1-1; D remains ambiguous. This CDR3 is built from 14 residues. CDR1 and CDR2 (germline): MNHEY, SMNVEV (reference sequence). Trimming left V 2 bases short and J 3 bases short, with 10 bases between. The CDR3 coding sequence is TGTGCCAGCAGTTTAAGTGGAGCTGACACTGAAGCTTTCTTT. This encodes CASSLSGADTEAFF.

V and J are TRBV2 and TRBJ1-2; 7 nucleotides line up with TRBD1. Germline V gene data show CDR1 as SNHLY and CDR2 as FYNNEI. With V trimmed by 3 bases and J by 4 bases, 5 bases remained unmatched. The CDR3 spans 14 residues. The CDR3 here is CASSDVGTVYGYTF. CDR3 DNA sequence: TGTGCCAGCAGTGACGTGGGGACAGTCTATGGCTACACCTTC.

The chain has TRBV19 and TRBJ1-6; D is perhaps TRBD1 (6 bases). V was cut by 5 bases and J by 9 bases, with 14 bases left in between. This CDR3 has 14 amino acids. Per germline, CDR1 LNHDA and CDR2 SQIVND (reference sequence). DNA for the CDR3: TGTGCCAGTAGTGCCAGCAGGGGCAGTTCACCCCTCCACTTT. Amino acids: CASSASRGSSPLHF.

As concerns this clone: Additional DNA sequences in this sample encode the identical CDR3. The chain links TRBV12-3 or TRBV12-4 to TRBJ1-2, with 10 bases that match TRBD1. Trimming took 5 bases from V and 5 from J; bases not matched to a gene: 2. The CDR3 length is 13 residues. CDR3: CASSPGQGYGYTF. The CDR3 DNA reads TGTGCCAGCAGTCCGGGACAGGGGTATGGCTACACCTTC.

V is TRBV5-6 and J is TRBJ2-7, with 10 positions matching TRBD1. This CDR3 contains 16 residues. V shed 4 bases and J 2 bases; nucleotides not matched to a gene: 9. Germline V gene data show CDR1 as SGHDT and CDR2 as YYEEEE. CDR3 residues: CASSGDGTGDPYEQYF. The DNA of the CDR3 is TGTGCCAGCAGCGGGGACGGGACAGGGGACCCCTACGAGCAGTACTTC.

The gene calls are TRBV2 and TRBJ2-2; TRBD2 aligns across 8 bases. This CDR3 region has 16 residues. Germline V gives CDR1 SNHLY, CDR2 FYNNEI. The J segment lost 0 bases and the V segment lost 5 bases, leaving 5 bases of the junction unmatched. CDR3 in amino acids: CASSQLAGTNTGELFF. The CDR3 DNA reads as TGTGCCAGCAGTCAATTAGCGGGGACGAACACCGGGGAGCTGTTTTTT. Filled out from reference TRBV2 and TRBJ2-2, the complete variable domain reads EPEVTQTPSHQVTQMGQEVILRCVPISNHLYFYWYRQILGQKVEFLVSFYNNEISEKSEIFDDQFSVERPDGSNFTLKIRSTKLEDSAMYFCASSQLAGTNTGELFFGEGSRLTVL.

The CDR3 region is CASSYFGKNTEAFF. CDR3 DNA sequence: TGTGCCAGCAGTTACTTCGGGAAGAACACTGAAGCTTTCTTT. The chain employs TRBV6-2 or TRBV6-3 and TRBJ1-1; D is unclear. The V and J ends lost 1 base and 1 base respectively, with 7 bases between them. Germline values: CDR1 MNHEY, CDR2 SVGEGT. The CDR3 is made up of 14 amino acids.

This chain connects TRBV28 to TRBJ2-6, with D unclear. Germline V gives CDR1 MDHEN, CDR2 SYDVKM. The CDR3 contains 15 residues. V was cut by 3 bases and J by 0 bases, with 6 bases left in between. CDR3 in amino acids: CASSFTSSGANVLTF. CDR3 nucleotides: TGTGCCAGCAGTTTTACCAGCTCTGGGGCCAACGTCCTGACTTTC.

This clone was observed a single time. The J gene is TRBJ1-6, the V gene TRBV5-1; D is perhaps TRBD1 (6 bases). The germline V gene has CDR1 SGHRS and CDR2 YFSETQ. The CDR3 totals 16 residues. Trimming removed 0 bases from V and 7 bases from J, with 14 bases in between. The DNA for the CDR3 is TGCGCCAGCAGCTTGGCCCCAGGGGTACGGAATTCACCCCTCCACTTT. This encodes CASSLAPGVRNSPLHF.

The chain joins TRBV21-1 to TRBJ2-1; TRBD2, as called in the table, went unchecked against the DNA. TRBV21-1 is a pseudogene. This CDR3 is 15 amino acids long. CDR3 amino acids: CASSKAEGGHNEQFF. For the CDR3, the DNA is TGTGCCAGCAGCAAAGCAGAGGGGGGGCACAATGAGCAGTTCTTC.

By share of the sample, this clone is large. This chain uses TRBV27 with TRBJ2-3; TRBD2 aligns across 8 bases. Germline V lookup: CDR1 MNHEY, CDR2 SMNVEV (reference sequence). Losses at the gene ends were 7 bases for V and 6 bases for J; bases not matched to a gene: 18. This CDR3 has 17 amino acids. DNA for the CDR3: TGTGCCAGCAATACGGGACTAGGAGGTGTCGGGGCCGATACGCAGTATTTT. Translating gives CASNTGLGGVGADTQYF.

There are a few counts of this clone. The chain couples TRBV6-6 to TRBJ1-1; D is perhaps TRBD1 (6 bases). This CDR3 is 14 amino acids long. The V and J ends lost 2 bases and 6 bases respectively, with 13 bases between them. Germline loops: CDR1 MNHNY, CDR2 SVGAGI (reference sequence). The CDR3 is CASSYRGGLAEAFF. CDR3 coding DNA: TGTGCCAGCAGTTACAGGGGGGGGTTGGCTGAAGCTTTCTTT.

This rearrangement joins TRBV7-9 to TRBJ1-2; D uncertain. The V end lost 1 base, the J end lost 2 bases, and 5 bases lay between the germline ends. Germline V lookup: CDR1 SEHNR, CDR2 FQNEAQ (reference sequence). CDR3 length: 13 amino acids. The chain's CDR3 is CASSLGRNYGYTF. The CDR3 DNA is TGTGCCAGCAGCTTAGGCCGGAACTATGGCTACACCTTC.

This chain joins TRBV7-6 and TRBJ2-7, with 10 bases lining up with TRBD1. The CDR3 is 17 amino acids. V was clipped by 5 bases and J by 3 bases; unmatched bases: 13. CDR1 is SGHVS, CDR2 FNYEAQ, per germline. CDR3 DNA sequence: TGTGCCAGCAGCCCCCGGGGTGGGACAGGGGATCTCTACGAGCAGTACTTC. It encodes CASSPRGGTGDLYEQYF. Full variable domain (remainder filled in from reference TRBV7-6 and TRBJ2-7): GAGVSQSPRYKVTKRGQDVALRCDPISGHVSLYWYRQALGQGPEFLTYFNYEAQQDKSGLPNDRFSAERPEGSISTLTIQRTEQRDSAMYRCASSPRGGTGDLYEQYFGPGTRLTVT.

The chain carries TRBV9 and TRBJ2-1, with TRBD1 as a possible D gene (5 bases). Trimming left V 0 bases short and J 5 bases short, with 12 bases between. The germline gives CDR1 SGDLS, CDR2 YYNGEE. The CDR3 length is 15 residues. CDR3 sequence: CASSVAGILNNEQFF. Written as DNA, the CDR3 is TGTGCCAGCAGCGTAGCAGGGATCCTTAACAATGAGCAGTTCTTC.

V and J are TRBV6-4 and TRBJ1-5; no definite D call. Germline-derived CDR1 and CDR2 are MRHNA and SNTAGT. With 2 bases removed from V and 3 bases from J, the gap between germline ends came to 11 bases. The CDR3 has 15 residues. In DNA form, the CDR3 reads TGTGCCAGCAGTGACCGAGTTATATCCAATCAGCCCCAGCATTTT. This codes for CASSDRVISNQPQHF.

The V and J genes are TRBV19 and TRBJ2-3; D gene unclear. Trimming stripped 4 bases from V and 0 bases from J, with 5 bases between. From germline, CDR1 is LNHDA and CDR2 SQIVND (reference sequence). There are 13 residues in the CDR3. CDR3 DNA: TGTGCCAGTAGTAGGCTTAGCACAGATACGCAGTATTTT. Amino acid sequence: CASSRLSTDTQYF.

The V call is TRBV2, the J call TRBJ2-4; 12 bases align to TRBD2. The CDR3 sequence is 18 residues long. The germline gives CDR1 SNHLY, CDR2 FYNNEI. The junction had 6 bases not matched to a gene; V was cut back by 3 bases and J by 0 bases. This chain's CDR3 is CASSERLAGDLAKNIQYF. CDR3 nucleotide sequence: TGTGCCAGCAGTGAGCGACTAGCGGGGGACCTAGCCAAAAACATTCAGTACTTC.

The chain is built from TRBV4-3 and TRBJ2-7; tentatively, D is TRBD2 (6 bases). The CDR3 is made up of 15 amino acids. Looked up from germline, CDR1 is LGHNA and CDR2 is YSLEER. Trimming stripped 1 base from V and 2 bases from J, with 12 bases between. In DNA, the CDR3 is TGCGCCAGCAGCCAAGCGGGGGTTTCAACCTACGAGCAGTACTTC. Protein: CASSQAGVSTYEQYF.

The rearrangement uses TRBV6-2 or TRBV6-3 and TRBJ2-5; tentative D call: TRBD2 (6 bases). This CDR3 is built from 18 residues. In germline, CDR1 is MNHEY, CDR2 SVGEGT. V was clipped by 0 bases and J by 1 base, with 18 bases between them. In nucleotides, the CDR3 is TGTGCCAGCAGTTACTCGAGTGGGAGGTTGCAGATCCAAGAGACCCAGTACTTC. Its protein is CASSYSSGRLQIQETQYF.

CDR3 DNA sequence: TGTGCCAGTAGGGTGACAGAGAACACTGAAGCTTTCTTT. Residues: CASRVTENTEAFF. The V call is TRBV19, the J call TRBJ1-1, with TRBD1 as a possible D gene (5 bases). Per germline, CDR1 LNHDA and CDR2 SQIVND (reference sequence). V lost 6 bases and J lost 1, with 9 bases in between. There are 13 residues in the CDR3.

V gene TRBV11-3 combines with J gene TRBJ2-7; D ambiguous. Germline assignment: CDR1 SGHNT and CDR2 YENEEA. The CDR3 is 13 amino acids. V lost 1 base and J 3 bases, leaving 7 bases between the germline ends. The CDR3: CASSLGQDYEQYF. In nucleotides, the CDR3 is TGTGCCAGCAGCTTAGGTCAGGACTACGAGCAGTACTTC. Complete variable domain (other parts from reference TRBV11-3 and TRBJ2-7): EAGVVQSPRYKIIEKKQPVAFWCNPISGHNTLYWYLQNLGQGPELLIRYENEEAVDDSQLPKDRFSAERLKGVDSTLKIQPAELGDSAVYLCASSLGQDYEQYFGPGTRLTVT.